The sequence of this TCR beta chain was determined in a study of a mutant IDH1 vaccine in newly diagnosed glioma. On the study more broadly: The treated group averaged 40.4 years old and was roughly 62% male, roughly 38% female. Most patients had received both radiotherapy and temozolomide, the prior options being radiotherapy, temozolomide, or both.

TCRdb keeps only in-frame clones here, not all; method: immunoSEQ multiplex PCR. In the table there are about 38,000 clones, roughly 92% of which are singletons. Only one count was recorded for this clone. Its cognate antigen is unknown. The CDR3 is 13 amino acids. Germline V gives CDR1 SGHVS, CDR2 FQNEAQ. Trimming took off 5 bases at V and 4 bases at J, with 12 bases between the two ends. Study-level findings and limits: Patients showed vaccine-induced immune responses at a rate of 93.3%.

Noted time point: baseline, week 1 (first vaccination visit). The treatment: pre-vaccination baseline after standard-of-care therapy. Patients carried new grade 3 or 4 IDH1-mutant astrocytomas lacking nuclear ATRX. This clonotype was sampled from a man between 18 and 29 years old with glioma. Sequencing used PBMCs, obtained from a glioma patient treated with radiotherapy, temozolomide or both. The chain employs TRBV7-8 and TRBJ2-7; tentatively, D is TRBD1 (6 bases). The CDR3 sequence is CASSTGQPYEQYF. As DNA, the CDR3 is TGTGCCAGCAGCACTGGACAGCCGTACGAGCAGTACTTC. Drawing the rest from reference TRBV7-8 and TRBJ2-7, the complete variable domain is GAGVSQSPRYKVAKRGQDVALRCDPISGHVSLFWYQQALGQGPEFLTYFQNEAQLDKSGLPSDRFFAERPEGSVSTLKIQRTQQEDSAVYLCASSTGQPYEQYFGPGTRLTVT.